This T cell receptor (beta chain) was recovered during a study of glioma-infiltrating T cells after dendritic cell vaccination. This CDR3 has 12 residues. Germline lookup yields CDR1 SEHNR and CDR2 FQNEAQ (reference sequence). V shed 11 bases and J shed 2 bases, with 10 bases lying between them. Up to 2 ug genomic DNA was used for TCRB CDR3 amplification. This table comes from immunoSEQ multiplex PCR, and its TCRdb copy is limited to in-frame clones, with some not included. The table shows 85,000 to 100,000 clones, with over 75% occurring only once. The time point denotes: after dendritic cell vaccination, including at tumor progression/relapse. Patients had residual fresh-frozen tumor tissue and more than two years of survival data.

The chain carries TRBV7-9 and TRBJ1-5; D may be TRBD1 (6 bases). The clonotype originates from a human donor with glioblastoma. Material: blood, obtained after dendritic cell vaccination. The CDR3 is CAVGGGNQPQHF. CDR3 coding DNA: TGTGCCGTAGGGGGGGGCAATCAGCCCCAGCATTTT. Based on the CDR3 plus reference TRBV7-9 and TRBJ1-5, the full variable domain is DTGVSQNPRHKITKRGQNVTFRCDPISEHNRLYWYRQTLGQGPEFLTYFQNEAQLEKSRLLSDRFSAERPKGSFSTLEIQRTEQGDSAMYLCAVGGGNQPQHFGDGTRLSIL.